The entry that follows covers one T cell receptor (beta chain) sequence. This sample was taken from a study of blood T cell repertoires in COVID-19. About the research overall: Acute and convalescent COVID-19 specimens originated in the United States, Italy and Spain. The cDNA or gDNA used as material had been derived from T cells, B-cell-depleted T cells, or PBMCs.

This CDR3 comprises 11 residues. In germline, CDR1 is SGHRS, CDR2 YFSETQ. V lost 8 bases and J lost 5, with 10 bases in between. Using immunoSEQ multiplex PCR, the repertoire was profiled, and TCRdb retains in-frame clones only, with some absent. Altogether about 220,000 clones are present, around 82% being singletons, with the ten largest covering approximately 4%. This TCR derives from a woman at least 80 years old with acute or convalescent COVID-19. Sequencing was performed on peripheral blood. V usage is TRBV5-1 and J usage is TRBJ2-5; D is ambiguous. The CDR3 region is CASSLEETQYF. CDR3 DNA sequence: TGCGCCAGTAGCCTCGAGGAGACCCAGTACTTC.